One T cell receptor beta chain is described in this entry. Original data processing: The authors estimated nucleated cell counts from reference gene primer amplification. Using immunoSEQ multiplex PCR, the repertoire was profiled, and TCRdb retains in-frame clones only, with some absent. V and J calls and clone size are as listed in that table; D and trimming were resolved from the DNA. This table holds around 250,000 clones, roughly 89% found once. The data originate from a study of blood T cell repertoires in COVID-19. Across the study: Acute and convalescent COVID-19 samples came from the United States, Italy and Spain. T cells, B-cell-depleted T cells, or PBMCs supplied cDNA or gDNA.

This CDR3 region has 13 residues. V lost 8 bases to trimming and J lost 0 bases, with 8 bases between them. Germline lookup yields CDR1 MNHEY and CDR2 SVGAGI. J is TRBJ1-3 and V is TRBV6-5; D is perhaps TRBD1 (6 bases). The TCR sequence derives from a woman in her forties who had recovered from COVID-19. The sample comprised peripheral blood. The CDR3 DNA sequence: TGTGCCAGCTCCAGGGGCTCTGGAAACACCATATATTTT. It encodes CASSRGSGNTIYF.